These 23 T cell receptor beta chains share one sample of origin, sequenced in a study of glioma-infiltrating T cells after dendritic cell vaccination. This table comes from immunoSEQ multiplex PCR, and its TCRdb copy is limited to in-frame clones, with some not included. The data contain tens of thousands of clones, about nine tenths of them singletons. Time point noted: after dendritic cell vaccination, including at tumor progression/relapse. This sample comprised blood, obtained after dendritic cell vaccination. The receptors were gathered from a human donor with glioblastoma.

CDR3 sequence (DNA): TGTGCCAGCAGAGTTAGCGGGGGAAAAGAGACCCAGTACTTC. This codes for CASRVSGGKETQYF. The chain is built from TRBV5-4 and TRBJ2-5; 9 positions agree with TRBD2. This CDR3 has 14 residues. Looked up from germline, CDR1 is SGHNT and CDR2 is YYREEE (reference sequence). V was clipped by 5 bases and J by 3 bases; unmatched bases: 5.

This rearrangement joins TRBV15 to TRBJ1-1; possibly TRBD1 for D (6 bases). Germline lookup yields CDR1 LNHNV and CDR2 YYDKDF (reference sequence). The CDR3 covers 13 residues. Trimming left V 8 bases short and J 1 base short, with 11 bases between. The CDR3: CATVTGRNTEAFF. CDR3 bases: TGTGCCACCGTCACAGGGAGGAACACTGAAGCTTTCTTT.

The gene calls are TRBV11-3 and TRBJ1-1; TRBD1 matches at 7 bases. Germline CDR1 is SGHNT and CDR2 is YENEEA. The V segment lost 5 bases and the J segment 1 base; nucleotides outside the gene matches: 7. The CDR3 totals 15 residues. CDR3 sequence reads: CASSGRQGTNTEAFF. CDR3 sequence (DNA): TGTGCCAGCAGCGGACGACAGGGAACGAACACTGAAGCTTTCTTT.

The CDR3 here is CASSLVPVARTSGNEQFF. The CDR3 nucleotides read TGTGCCAGCAGCTTAGTCCCCGTAGCGAGGACTAGCGGGAATGAGCAGTTCTTC. This chain links TRBV7-3 with TRBJ2-1, with 11 nucleotides matching TRBD2. V trimming: 2 bases; J trimming: 7 bases; junction bases outside the gene matches: 13. Germline assignment: CDR1 SGHTA and CDR2 FQGTGA. The CDR3 is 18 residues long.

Concerning this clone itself: One end of the junction fails to match germline, which may point to a read error. This chain joins TRBV7-7 and TRBJ2-1; D is tentatively TRBD1 or TRBD2 (5 bases each). Looked up from germline, CDR1 is SSHAT and CDR2 is FNYEAQ (reference sequence). The CDR3 totals 15 residues. CDR3 amino acids: CASSLGAGSYNEQFF. CDR3 nucleotides: TGTGCTAGCAGCTTAGGGGCGGGCTCCTACAATGAGCAGTTCTTC.

CDR3 DNA sequence: TGTGCCAGCACAAACGGACAGGGTTTGAATTCACCCCTCCACTTT. It translates to CASTNGQGLNSPLHF. J is TRBJ1-6 and V is TRBV6-6; 8 nucleotides agree with TRBD1. Trimming cost V 7 bases and J 7 bases; bases outside gene matches: 9. Germline CDR1 and CDR2: MNHNY and SVGAGI (reference sequence). The CDR3 runs to 15 residues.

This clone appeared a single time. The chain links TRBV30 to TRBJ1-3; tentative D call: TRBD1 (6 bases). Germline CDR1 is GTSNPN and CDR2 is SVGIG (reference sequence). CDR3 length equals 13 residues. V gave up 4 bases and J gave up 8 bases, with 15 bases separating them. CDR3 in DNA: TGTGCCTGGAATCGGGGGGCGGTGGACACCATATATTTT. It specifies CAWNRGAVDTIYF.

The chain uses TRBV5-1 and TRBJ1-1, with D possibly TRBD1 on 6 matching bases. The CDR3 runs 14 residues. Trimming removed 6 bases from V and 1 base from J, with 13 bases in between. The germline V gene encodes CDR1 SGHRS and CDR2 YFSETQ. CDR3 in DNA: TGCGCCAGCACTCCGGGACAACCGAACACTGAAGCTTTCTTT. It yields the protein CASTPGQPNTEAFF.

With respect to this clone: The DNA is left out, because the CDR3 cannot be placed on it with certainty; the CDR3 is given as TCRdb lists it. J is TRBJ2-6 and V is TRBV21-1; the D call TRBD1 from the table was never checked on the DNA. TRBV21-1 is listed as a pseudogene. Including both end residues, the CDR3 is 18 amino acids long. CDR3 residues: CASSKVGQGAPGANVLTF.

This sequence joins TRBV7-8 and TRBJ1-2, with a tentative D call TRBD1 (6 bases). The germline V gene has CDR1 SGHVS and CDR2 FQNEAQ. The CDR3 length is 12 residues. The V gene lost 6 bases and the J gene lost 8 bases, with 13 bases spanning the gap. The CDR3 reads CASSKGGLGYTF. As DNA, the CDR3 is TGTGCCAGCAGTAAGGGGGGGTTAGGCTACACCTTC.

The chain employs TRBV7-2 and TRBJ2-3, with 7 bases matching TRBD1. Germline V CDR1 and CDR2: SGHTA, FQGNSA. The CDR3 consists of 17 residues. The V segment lost 5 bases and the J segment 0 bases; nucleotides outside the gene matches: 11. This chain's CDR3 is CASSKTGPLYSTDTQYF. The CDR3 DNA is TGTGCCAGCAGCAAGACAGGGCCGCTATATAGCACAGATACGCAGTATTTT.

The V gene is TRBV2, the J gene TRBJ2-5; D may be TRBD2 (5 bases). The CDR3 is 12 amino acids. The germline V gene encodes CDR1 SNHLY and CDR2 FYNNEI. Trimming pared 4 bases from V and 4 bases from J, leaving 7 bases between. CDR3 coding DNA: TGTGCCAGCAGTGCTAGCTCAGAGACCCAGTACTTC. Protein: CASSASSETQYF. Supplemented by reference TRBV2 and TRBJ2-5, the full variable domain reads EPEVTQTPSHQVTQMGQEVILRCVPISNHLYFYWYRQILGQKVEFLVSFYNNEISEKSEIFDDQFSVERPDGSNFTLKIRSTKLEDSAMYFCASSASSETQYFGPGTRLLVL.

This rearrangement joins TRBV27 to TRBJ2-5; TRBD2 matches at 10 bases. Trimming removed 3 bases from V and 5 bases from J; junction bases left unmatched: 3. The CDR3 consists of 14 residues. Germline V lookup: CDR1 MNHEY, CDR2 SMNVEV (reference sequence). This chain's CDR3 is CASSFETSGETQYF. For the CDR3, the DNA is TGTGCCAGCAGTTTTGAGACTAGCGGGGAGACCCAGTACTTC.

V is TRBV4-1 and J is TRBJ1-5; a possible D gene is TRBD1 (5 bases). Germline CDR1 is MGHRA and CDR2 is YSYEKL. The CDR3 covers 18 residues. Trimming stripped 3 bases from V and 0 bases from J, with 18 bases between. This CDR3 reads CASSQRTSDIFSNQPQHF. The CDR3 bases are TGCGCCAGCAGCCAGAGGACCTCGGACATATTTAGCAATCAGCCCCAGCATTTT.

This chain joins TRBV5-6 and TRBJ2-3; 7 bases match TRBD2. Germline V gives CDR1 SGHDT, CDR2 YYEEEE. The junction had 8 bases not matched to a gene; V was cut back by 0 bases and J by 1 base. The CDR3 extends over 17 amino acids. CDR3 residues: CASSLVFRTRGTDTQYF. Here the CDR3 DNA reads TGTGCCAGCAGCTTGGTGTTTCGGACTAGGGGCACAGATACGCAGTATTTT.

The chain recombines TRBV5-5 with TRBJ2-7; 8 nucleotides agree with TRBD1. Trimming cost V 1 base and J 6 bases; bases outside gene matches: 12. The CDR3 is 16 amino acids. Per germline, CDR1 SGHKS and CDR2 YYEKEE (reference sequence). The CDR3 reads CASSLFVSRGRSEQYF. CDR3 in DNA: TGTGCCAGCAGCTTGTTCGTCTCCAGGGGGCGAAGCGAGCAGTACTTC.

This chain uses TRBV30 with TRBJ2-7, with 9 bases that match TRBD2. Germline loops: CDR1 GTSNPN, CDR2 SVGIG (reference sequence). V trimming: 2 bases; J trimming: 0 bases; junction bases outside the gene matches: 2. This CDR3 contains 14 residues. The CDR3 sequence: CAWSLAGLSYEQYF. In DNA form, the CDR3 reads TGTGCCTGGAGTCTAGCGGGACTCTCCTACGAGCAGTACTTC.

The V gene is TRBV4-2, the J gene TRBJ2-3, with TRBD2 matching over 7 bases. The J segment lost 8 bases and the V segment lost 0 bases, leaving 5 bases of the junction unmatched. Germline CDR1 is LGHNA and CDR2 is YNFKEQ. The CDR3 consists of 14 residues. CDR3: CASSQELGRVTQYF. CDR3 coding DNA: TGTGCCAGCAGCCAAGAGTTAGGGAGGGTTACGCAGTATTTT.

The chain is built from TRBV19 and TRBJ1-1, with D maybe TRBD1 (5 bases). Germline V CDR1 and CDR2: LNHDA, SQIVND (reference sequence). The CDR3 loop spans 14 amino acids. Trimming cost V 3 bases and J 4 bases, with 12 bases left between them. As DNA, the CDR3 is TGTGCCAGTAGTATTGTTTGGGGCCCCACTGAAGCTTTCTTT. This codes for CASSIVWGPTEAFF.

The chain uses TRBV6-5 and TRBJ1-2; perhaps TRBD1 as D (6 bases). The CDR3 is 16 residues long. CDR1 and CDR2 from the germline V gene are MNHEY and SVGAGI. V dropped 0 bases and J dropped 3 bases, with 14 bases sitting between them. CDR3 sequence (DNA): TGTGCCAGCAGTTACTCCGGGGGGCGCATTGACTATGGCTACACCTTC. The encoded protein is CASSYSGGRIDYGYTF.

This rearrangement joins TRBV15 to TRBJ1-3; possible D gene TRBD1, 6 bases. The CDR3 extends over 15 amino acids. V was pared by 1 base and J by 1 base, with 8 bases between. Germline V gene lookup returns CDR1 LNHNV and CDR2 YYDKDF (reference sequence). CDR3 loop: CATSRGTGSGNTIYF. CDR3 bases: TGTGCCACCAGCAGAGGAACAGGGTCTGGAAACACCATATATTTT.

The genes are TRBV5-6 and TRBJ1-2, with 8 bases that match TRBD1. V shed 3 bases and J 6 bases; nucleotides not matched to a gene: 10. The length of the CDR3 is 15 residues. Germline V gene lookup returns CDR1 SGHDT and CDR2 YYEEEE. DNA of the CDR3: TGTGCCAGCAGCTCGATCTCGGACAGGGTTGATGGCTACACCTTC. Translating it yields CASSSISDRVDGYTF. Combining the CDR3 with reference TRBV5-6 and TRBJ1-2 gives the whole variable domain DAGVTQSPTHLIKTRGQQVTLRCSPKSGHDTVSWYQQALGQGPQFIFQYYEEEERQRGNFPDRFSGHQFPNYSSELNVNALLLGDSALYLCASSSISDRVDGYTFGSGTRLTVV.

V is TRBV18 and J is TRBJ2-5; 9 bases line up with TRBD1. The CDR3 has 16 amino acids. Trimming at V came to 5 bases and at J to 1 base, leaving 8 bases not matched to a gene. Germline CDR1 is KGHSH and CDR2 is LQKENI. The CDR3 coding sequence is TGTGCCAGCTCAGCGACAGGGGGATGGGCCCAAGAGACCCAGTACTTC. Translation gives CASSATGGWAQETQYF. The whole variable domain, filled in from reference TRBV18 and TRBJ2-5, reads NAGVMQNPRHLVRRRGQEARLRCSPMKGHSHVYWYRQLPEEGLKFMVYLQKENIIDESGMPKERFSAEFPKEGPSILRIQQVVRGDSAAYFCASSATGGWAQETQYFGPGTRLLVL.